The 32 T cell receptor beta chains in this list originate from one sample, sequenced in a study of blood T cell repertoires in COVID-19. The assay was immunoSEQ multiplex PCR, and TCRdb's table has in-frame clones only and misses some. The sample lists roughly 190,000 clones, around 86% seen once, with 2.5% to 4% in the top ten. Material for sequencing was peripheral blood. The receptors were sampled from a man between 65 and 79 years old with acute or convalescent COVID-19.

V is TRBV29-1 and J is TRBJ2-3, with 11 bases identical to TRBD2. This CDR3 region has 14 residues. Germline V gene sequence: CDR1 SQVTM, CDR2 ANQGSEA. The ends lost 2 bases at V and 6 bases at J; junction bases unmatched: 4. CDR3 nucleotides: TGCAGCGTTGAAAGGTCTAGCGGGGGGGATACGCAGTATTTT. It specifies CSVERSSGGDTQYF.

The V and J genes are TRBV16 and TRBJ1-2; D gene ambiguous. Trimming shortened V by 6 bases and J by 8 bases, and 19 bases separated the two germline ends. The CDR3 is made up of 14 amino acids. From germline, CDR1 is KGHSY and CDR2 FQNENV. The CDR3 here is CASSLYREEDGYTF. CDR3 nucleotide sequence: TGTGCCAGCAGTCTATACCGGGAGGAGGACGGCTACACCTTC.

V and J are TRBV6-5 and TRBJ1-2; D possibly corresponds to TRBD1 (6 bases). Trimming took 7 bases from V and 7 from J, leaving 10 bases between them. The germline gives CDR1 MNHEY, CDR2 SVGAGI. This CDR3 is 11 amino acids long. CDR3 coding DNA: TGTGCCAGCATCAGGGGTGTTGGCTACACCTTC. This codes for CASIRGVGYTF.

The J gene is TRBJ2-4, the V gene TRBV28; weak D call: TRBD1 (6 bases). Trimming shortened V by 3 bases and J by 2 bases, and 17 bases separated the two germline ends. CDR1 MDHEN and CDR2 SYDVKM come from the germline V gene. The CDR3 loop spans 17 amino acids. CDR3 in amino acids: CASSFPPDSTTKNIQYF. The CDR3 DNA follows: TGTGCCAGCAGTTTCCCACCGGACAGTACAACCAAAAACATTCAGTACTTC.

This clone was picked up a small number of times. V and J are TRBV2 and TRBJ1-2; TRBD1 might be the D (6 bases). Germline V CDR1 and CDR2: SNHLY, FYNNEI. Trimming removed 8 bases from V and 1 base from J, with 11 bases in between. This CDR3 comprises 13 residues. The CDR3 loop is CASQQGNNYGYTF. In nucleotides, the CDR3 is TGTGCCAGCCAACAGGGCAATAACTATGGCTACACCTTC.

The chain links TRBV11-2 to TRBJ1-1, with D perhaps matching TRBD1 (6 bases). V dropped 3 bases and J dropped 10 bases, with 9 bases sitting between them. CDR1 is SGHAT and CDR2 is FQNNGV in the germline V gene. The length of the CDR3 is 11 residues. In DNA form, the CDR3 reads TGTGCCAGCAGCTTTCAGGGGCGAGCTTTCTTT. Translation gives CASSFQGRAFF.

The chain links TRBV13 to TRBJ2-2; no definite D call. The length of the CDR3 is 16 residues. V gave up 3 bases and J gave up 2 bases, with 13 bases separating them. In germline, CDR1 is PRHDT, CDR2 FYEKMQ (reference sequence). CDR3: CASSFLPGANTGELFF. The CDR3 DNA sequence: TGTGCCAGCAGCTTCTTGCCCGGTGCCAACACCGGGGAGCTGTTTTTT.

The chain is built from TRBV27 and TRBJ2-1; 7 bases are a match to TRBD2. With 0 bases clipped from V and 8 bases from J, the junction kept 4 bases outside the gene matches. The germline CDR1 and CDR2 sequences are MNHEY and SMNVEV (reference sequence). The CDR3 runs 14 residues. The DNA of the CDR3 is TGTGCCAGCAGTTTATCCCGGCTAGCGGATGAGCAGTTCTTC. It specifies CASSLSRLADEQFF.

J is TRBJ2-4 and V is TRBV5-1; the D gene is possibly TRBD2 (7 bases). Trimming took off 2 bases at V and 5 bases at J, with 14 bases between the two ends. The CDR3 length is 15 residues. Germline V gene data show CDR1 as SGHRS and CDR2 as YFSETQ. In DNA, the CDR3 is TGCGCCAGCAGCTTCGTTGGGGGGGCGGAAAACATTCAGTACTTC. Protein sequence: CASSFVGGAENIQYF.

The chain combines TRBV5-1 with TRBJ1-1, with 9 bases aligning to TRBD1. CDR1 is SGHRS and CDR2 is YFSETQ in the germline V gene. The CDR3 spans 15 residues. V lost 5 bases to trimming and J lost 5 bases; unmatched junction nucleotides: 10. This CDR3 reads CASSKGQGWETEAFF. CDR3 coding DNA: TGCGCCAGCAGTAAGGGACAGGGATGGGAAACTGAAGCTTTCTTT.

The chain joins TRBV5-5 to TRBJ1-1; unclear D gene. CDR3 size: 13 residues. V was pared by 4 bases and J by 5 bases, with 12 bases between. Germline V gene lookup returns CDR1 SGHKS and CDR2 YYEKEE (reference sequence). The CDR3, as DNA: TGTGCCAGCAGCGCCGTCGGGGATACTGAAGCTTTCTTT. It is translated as CASSAVGDTEAFF.

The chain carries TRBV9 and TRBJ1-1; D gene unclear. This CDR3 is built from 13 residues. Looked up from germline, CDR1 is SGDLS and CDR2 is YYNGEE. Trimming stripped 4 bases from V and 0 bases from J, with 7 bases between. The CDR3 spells CASSPRLNTEAFF. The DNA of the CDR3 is TGTGCCAGCAGCCCCAGATTGAACACTGAAGCTTTCTTT.

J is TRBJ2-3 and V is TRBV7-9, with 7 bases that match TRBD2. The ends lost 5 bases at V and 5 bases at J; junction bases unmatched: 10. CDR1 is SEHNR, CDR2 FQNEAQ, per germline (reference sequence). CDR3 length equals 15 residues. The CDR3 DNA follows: TGTGCCAGCAGCCCCCCCCCGGGGGGTTTAGATACGCAGTATTTT. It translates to CASSPPPGGLDTQYF.

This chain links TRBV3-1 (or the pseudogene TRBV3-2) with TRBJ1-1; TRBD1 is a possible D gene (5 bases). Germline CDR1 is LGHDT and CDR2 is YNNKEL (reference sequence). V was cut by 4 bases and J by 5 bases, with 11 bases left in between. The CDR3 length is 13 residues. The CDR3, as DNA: TGTGCCAGCAGCCCTCGGGGGGGGACTGAAGCTTTCTTT. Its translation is CASSPRGGTEAFF.

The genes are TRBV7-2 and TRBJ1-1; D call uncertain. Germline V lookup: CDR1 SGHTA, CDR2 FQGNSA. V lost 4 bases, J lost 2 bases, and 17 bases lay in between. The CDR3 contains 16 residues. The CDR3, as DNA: TGTGCCAGCAGCTCTACCTTTTCCGTCCTTAACACTGAAGCTTTCTTT. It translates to CASSSTFSVLNTEAFF.

CDR3 bases: TGTGCCAGCAGCAGGGACAGGGGGGATCAGCCCCAGCATTTT. Its translation: CASSRDRGDQPQHF. The chain has TRBV2 and TRBJ1-5; 11 positions match TRBD1. The V and J ends lost 6 bases and 5 bases, in that order; junction bases with no gene match: 3. The CDR3 spans 14 residues. Germline V gives CDR1 SNHLY, CDR2 FYNNEI.

The CDR3 coding sequence is TGTGCCAGTAGTGTCGACAGGGCGGCTGGAAACACCATATATTTT. Translating gives CASSVDRAAGNTIYF. The chain combines TRBV19 with TRBJ1-3; 7 bases agree with TRBD1. Per germline, CDR1 LNHDA and CDR2 SQIVND (reference sequence). J lost 2 bases, V lost 5 bases, and 6 bases had no gene match. The CDR3 contains 15 residues.

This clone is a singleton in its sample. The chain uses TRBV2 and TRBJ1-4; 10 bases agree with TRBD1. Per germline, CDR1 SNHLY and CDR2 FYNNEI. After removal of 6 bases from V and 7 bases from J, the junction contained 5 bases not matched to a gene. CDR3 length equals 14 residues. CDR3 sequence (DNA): TGTGCCAGCAGAGAGACAGGGGGCACTGAAAAACTGTTTTTT. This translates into CASRETGGTEKLFF. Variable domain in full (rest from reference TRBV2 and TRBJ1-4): EPEVTQTPSHQVTQMGQEVILRCVPISNHLYFYWYRQILGQKVEFLVSFYNNEISEKSEIFDDQFSVERPDGSNFTLKIRSTKLEDSAMYFCASRETGGTEKLFFGSGTQLSVL.

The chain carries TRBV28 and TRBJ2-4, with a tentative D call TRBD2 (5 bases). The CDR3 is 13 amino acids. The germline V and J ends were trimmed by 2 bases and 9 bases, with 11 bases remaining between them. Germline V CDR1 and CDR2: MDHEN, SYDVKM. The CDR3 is CASSLSGTSIQYF. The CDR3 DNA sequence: TGTGCCAGCAGTTTAAGCGGAACCAGCATTCAGTACTTC.

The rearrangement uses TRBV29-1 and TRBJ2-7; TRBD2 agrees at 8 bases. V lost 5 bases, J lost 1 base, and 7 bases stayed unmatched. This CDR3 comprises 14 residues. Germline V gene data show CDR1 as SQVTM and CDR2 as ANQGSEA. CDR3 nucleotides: TGCAGCGTTCGACGGGAGGGCCCATCCTACGAGCAGTACTTC. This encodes CSVRREGPSYEQYF.

The CDR3 is CASSSVGQGGYNEQFF. The CDR3 DNA is TGTGCCAGCAGCTCTGTCGGACAGGGGGGCTACAATGAGCAGTTCTTC. The chain employs TRBV5-4 and TRBJ2-1; 10 positions agree with TRBD1. Germline V lookup: CDR1 SGHNT, CDR2 YYREEE (reference sequence). CDR3 size: 16 residues. The junction had 6 bases not matched to a gene; V was cut back by 3 bases and J by 3 bases.

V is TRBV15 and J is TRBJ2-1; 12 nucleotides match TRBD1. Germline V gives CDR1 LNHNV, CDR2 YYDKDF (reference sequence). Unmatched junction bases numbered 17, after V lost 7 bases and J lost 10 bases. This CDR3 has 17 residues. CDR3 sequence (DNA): TGTGCCACCAACGTGCGAACCTCCGGGACAGGGGGCCGAGAGCAGTTCTTC. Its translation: CATNVRTSGTGGREQFF.

The CDR3 protein is CASTKPGYEQYF. CDR3 nucleotide sequence: TGTGCCAGCACCAAGCCCGGCTACGAGCAGTACTTC. The chain combines TRBV5-6 with TRBJ2-7; D is undetermined. The CDR3 extends over 12 amino acids. The germline gives CDR1 SGHDT, CDR2 YYEEEE. Trimming removed 6 bases from V and 3 bases from J, with 10 bases in between.

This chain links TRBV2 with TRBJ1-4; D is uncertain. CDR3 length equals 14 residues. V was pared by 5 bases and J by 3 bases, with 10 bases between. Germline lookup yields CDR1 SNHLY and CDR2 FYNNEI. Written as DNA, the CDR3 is TGTGCCAGCAGTCCAGAGGCGGCTAATGAAAAACTGTTTTTT. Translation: CASSPEAANEKLFF.

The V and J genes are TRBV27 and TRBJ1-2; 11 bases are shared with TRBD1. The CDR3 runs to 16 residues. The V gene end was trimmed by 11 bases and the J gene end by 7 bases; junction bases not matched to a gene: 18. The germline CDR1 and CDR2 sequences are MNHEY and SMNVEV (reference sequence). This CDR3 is CASRTGTGGGLAGYTF. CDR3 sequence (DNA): TGTGCCTCCAGAACCGGGACAGGGGGTGGGTTGGCTGGCTACACCTTC.

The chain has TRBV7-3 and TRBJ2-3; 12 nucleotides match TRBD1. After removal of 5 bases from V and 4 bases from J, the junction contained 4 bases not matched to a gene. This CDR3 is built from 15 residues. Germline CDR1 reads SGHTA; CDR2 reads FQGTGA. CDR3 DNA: TGTGCCAGCAGCCGCGGGACAGGGGGCGCAGATACGCAGTATTTT. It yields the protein CASSRGTGGADTQYF. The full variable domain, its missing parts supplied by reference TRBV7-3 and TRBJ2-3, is GAGVSQTPSNKVTEKGKYVELRCDPISGHTALYWYRQSLGQGPEFLIYFQGTGAADDSGLPNDRFFAVRPEGSVSTLKIQRTERGDSAVYLCASSRGTGGADTQYFGPGTRLTVL.

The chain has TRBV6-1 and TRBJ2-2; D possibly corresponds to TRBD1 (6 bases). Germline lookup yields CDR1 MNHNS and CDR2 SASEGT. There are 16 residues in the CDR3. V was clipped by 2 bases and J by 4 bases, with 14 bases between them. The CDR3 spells CASSELMGTSTGELFF. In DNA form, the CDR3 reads TGTGCCAGCAGTGAACTGATGGGGACAAGCACCGGGGAGCTGTTTTTT.

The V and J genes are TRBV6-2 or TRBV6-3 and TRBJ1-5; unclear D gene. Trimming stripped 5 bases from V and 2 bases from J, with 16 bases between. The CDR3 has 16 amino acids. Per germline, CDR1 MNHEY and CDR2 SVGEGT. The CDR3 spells CASSPRVLRGNQPQHF. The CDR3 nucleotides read TGTGCCAGCAGTCCCCGGGTCCTTCGGGGCAATCAGCCCCAGCATTTT.

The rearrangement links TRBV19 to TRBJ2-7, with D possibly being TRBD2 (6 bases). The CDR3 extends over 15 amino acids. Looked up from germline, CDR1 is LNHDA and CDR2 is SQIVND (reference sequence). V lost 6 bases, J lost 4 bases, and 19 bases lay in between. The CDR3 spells CASSPAGLLLYEQYF. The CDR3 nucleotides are TGTGCCAGTAGCCCAGCGGGTCTCTTATTATACGAGCAGTACTTC. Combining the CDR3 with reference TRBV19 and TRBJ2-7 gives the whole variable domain DGGITQSPKYLFRKEGQNVTLSCEQNLNHDAMYWYRQDPGQGLRLIYYSQIVNDFQKGDIAEGYSVSREKKESFPLTVTSAQKNPTAFYLCASSPAGLLLYEQYFGPGTRLTVT.

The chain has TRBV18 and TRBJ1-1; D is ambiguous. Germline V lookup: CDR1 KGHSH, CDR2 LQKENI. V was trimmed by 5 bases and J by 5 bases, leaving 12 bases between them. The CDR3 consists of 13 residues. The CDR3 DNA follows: TGTGCCAGCTCAGCGGGTCCTGGGACTGAAGCTTTCTTT. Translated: CASSAGPGTEAFF.

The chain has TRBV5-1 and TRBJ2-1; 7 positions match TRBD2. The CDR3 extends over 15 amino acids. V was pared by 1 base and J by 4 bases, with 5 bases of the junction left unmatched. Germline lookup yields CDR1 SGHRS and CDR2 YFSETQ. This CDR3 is CASSLLAVIYNEQFF. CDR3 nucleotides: TGCGCCAGCAGCTTGCTAGCGGTGATTTACAATGAGCAGTTCTTC.

CDR3 nucleotide sequence: TGTGCCAGCAGTTTCCTTTCGGGGACAGGTTTCACCGGGGAGCTGTTTTTT. It translates to CASSFLSGTGFTGELFF. This rearrangement joins TRBV27 to TRBJ2-2; the match to TRBD1 covers 8 bases. The V gene's germline CDR1 is MNHEY and CDR2 SMNVEV (reference sequence). The V and J ends lost 3 bases and 4 bases, in that order; junction bases with no gene match: 10. The CDR3 spans 17 residues.